This TCR beta chain was captured in a study of CD8+CD57+ T cells in acquired aplastic anemia. Overall study findings and caveats: It was found that roughly 31 CD8+ CDR3 sequences were shared between patients and controls.

This clonotype appeared a few times. The antigen remains undetermined. The template for TCR beta VDJ and CDR3 sequence profiling was genomic DNA. TCRdb recomputed calls from the reads with MiXCR, one row per CDR3 protein. The data show about 160,000 distinct CDR3 sequences, with roughly 48% seen just once and approximately 3% held by the top ten. With 0 bases removed from V and 9 bases from J, the gap between germline ends came to 15 bases. The CDR3 has 15 residues. CDR1 SGHAT and CDR2 FQNNGV come from the germline V gene. For sequencing, patients were chosen who had shown expansion of CD8+CD57+ cells by flow cytometry.

The gene calls are TRBV11-2 and TRBJ2-1; no firm D call. The sample was sorted CD4+, CD8+, or CD8+CD57+ T cells (not recorded which) from PBMCs. The receptor was isolated from a human donor with aplastic anemia. In DNA, the CDR3 is TGTGCCAGCAGCTTAGAAAGGGTCGGACCTATTGAGCAGTTCTTC. Encoded protein: CASSLERVGPIEQFF.